Below, 4 T cell receptor beta chains from the same sample are listed, as sequenced in a study of cytomegalovirus exposure and HLA in healthy donors. Libraries were prepared by immunoSEQ multiplex PCR; TCRdb keeps only in-frame clonotypes and omits some of them. The sample lists 60,000 to 65,000 clones; 85% to 95% were seen once. Sequenced input: PBMCs. The origin of the receptors is a young woman in good health and CMV-seropositive.

This clone occurred once. This rearrangement joins TRBV7-9 to TRBJ2-7; a weak D match, TRBD1 (5 bases). This CDR3 spans 15 amino acids. Germline CDR1 is SEHNR and CDR2 is FQNEAQ (reference sequence). The V and J ends lost 3 bases and 0 bases respectively, with 12 bases between them. The CDR3 loop reads CASSLTVWSSYEQYF. CDR3 nucleotides: TGTGCCAGCAGCTTGACAGTTTGGAGCTCCTACGAGCAGTACTTC.

In this sample, this clone turned up once. The chain joins TRBV4-3 to TRBJ1-1; the D is unclear. The germline gives CDR1 LGHNA, CDR2 YSLEER. Trimming stripped 6 bases from V and 8 bases from J, with 19 bases between. The CDR3 contains 14 residues. The CDR3 region is CASSQNSGIEEAFF. CDR3 nucleotide sequence: TGCGCCAGCAGTCAAAATTCCGGGATAGAGGAAGCTTTCTTT.

The gene calls are TRBV7-2 and TRBJ2-1, with 8 nucleotides matching TRBD1. V dropped 4 bases and J dropped 3; count of bases not matched to a gene: 5. Per germline, CDR1 SGHTA and CDR2 FQGNSA. The CDR3 has 15 amino acids. The CDR3 is CASSYDRGIYNEQFF. The CDR3 DNA reads TGTGCCAGCAGCTACGACAGGGGTATCTACAATGAGCAGTTCTTC.

The chain carries TRBV5-8 and TRBJ2-2, with TRBD1 identical over 8 bases. Germline trimming cut 7 bases from V and 3 bases from J; bases unmatched to any gene: 5. The CDR3 runs to 14 residues. CDR1 is SGHTS and CDR2 is YDEGEE in the germline V gene. CDR3 sequence reads: CASQDRGYTGELFF. Here the CDR3 DNA reads TGTGCCAGCCAAGACAGGGGTTACACCGGGGAGCTGTTTTTT.